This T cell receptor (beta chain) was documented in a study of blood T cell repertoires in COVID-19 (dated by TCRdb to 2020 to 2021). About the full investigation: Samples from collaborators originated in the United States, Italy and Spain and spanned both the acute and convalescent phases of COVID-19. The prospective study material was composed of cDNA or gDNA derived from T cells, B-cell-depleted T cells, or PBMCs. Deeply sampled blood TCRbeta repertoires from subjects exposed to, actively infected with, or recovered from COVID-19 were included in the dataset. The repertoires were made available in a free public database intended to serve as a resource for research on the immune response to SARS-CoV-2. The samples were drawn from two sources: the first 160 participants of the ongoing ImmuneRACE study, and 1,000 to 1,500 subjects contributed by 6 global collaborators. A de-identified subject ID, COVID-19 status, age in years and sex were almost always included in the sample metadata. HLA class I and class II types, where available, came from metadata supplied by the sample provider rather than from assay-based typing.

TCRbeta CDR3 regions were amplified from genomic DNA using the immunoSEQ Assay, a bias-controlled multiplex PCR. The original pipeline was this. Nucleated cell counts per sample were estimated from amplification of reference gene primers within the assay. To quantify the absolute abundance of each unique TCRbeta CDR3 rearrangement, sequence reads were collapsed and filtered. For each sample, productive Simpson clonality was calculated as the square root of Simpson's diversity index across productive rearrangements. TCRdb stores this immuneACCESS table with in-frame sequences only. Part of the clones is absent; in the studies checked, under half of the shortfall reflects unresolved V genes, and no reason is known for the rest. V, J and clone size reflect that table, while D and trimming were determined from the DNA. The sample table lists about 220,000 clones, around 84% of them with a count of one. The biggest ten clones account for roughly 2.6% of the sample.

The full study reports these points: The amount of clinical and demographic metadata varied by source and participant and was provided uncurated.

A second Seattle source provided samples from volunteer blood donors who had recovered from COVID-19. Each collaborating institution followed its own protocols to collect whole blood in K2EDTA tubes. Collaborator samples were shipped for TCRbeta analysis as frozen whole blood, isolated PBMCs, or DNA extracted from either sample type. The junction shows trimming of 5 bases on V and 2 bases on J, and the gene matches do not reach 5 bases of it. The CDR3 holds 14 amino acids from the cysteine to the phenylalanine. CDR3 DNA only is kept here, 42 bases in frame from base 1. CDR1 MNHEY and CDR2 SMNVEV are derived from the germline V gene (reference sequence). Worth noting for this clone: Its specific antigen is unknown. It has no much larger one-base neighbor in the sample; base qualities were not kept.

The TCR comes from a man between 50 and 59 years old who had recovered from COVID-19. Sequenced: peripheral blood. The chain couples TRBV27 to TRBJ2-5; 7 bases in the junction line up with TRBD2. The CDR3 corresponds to CASSIGTKQETQYF. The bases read TGTGCCAGCAGTATCGGGACTAAACAAGAGACCCAGTACTTC.